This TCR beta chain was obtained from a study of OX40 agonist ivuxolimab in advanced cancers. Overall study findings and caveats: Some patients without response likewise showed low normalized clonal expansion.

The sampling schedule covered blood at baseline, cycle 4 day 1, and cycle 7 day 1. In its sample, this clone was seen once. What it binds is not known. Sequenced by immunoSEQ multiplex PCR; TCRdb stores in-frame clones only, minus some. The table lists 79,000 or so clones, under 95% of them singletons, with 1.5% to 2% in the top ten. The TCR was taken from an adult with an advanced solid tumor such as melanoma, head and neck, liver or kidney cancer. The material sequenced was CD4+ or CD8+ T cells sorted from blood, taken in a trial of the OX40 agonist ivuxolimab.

CDR3 in amino acids: CASSRGRRNTGELFF. The CDR3 coding sequence is TGTGCCAGCAGCCGGGGACGGAGAAACACCGGGGAGCTGTTTTTT. The chain combines TRBV7-9 with TRBJ2-2; D possibly uses TRBD1 or TRBD2 (5 bases each). From germline, CDR1 is SEHNR and CDR2 FQNEAQ (reference sequence). V lost 5 bases to trimming and J lost 2 bases, with 12 bases between them. The CDR3 sequence is 15 residues long.